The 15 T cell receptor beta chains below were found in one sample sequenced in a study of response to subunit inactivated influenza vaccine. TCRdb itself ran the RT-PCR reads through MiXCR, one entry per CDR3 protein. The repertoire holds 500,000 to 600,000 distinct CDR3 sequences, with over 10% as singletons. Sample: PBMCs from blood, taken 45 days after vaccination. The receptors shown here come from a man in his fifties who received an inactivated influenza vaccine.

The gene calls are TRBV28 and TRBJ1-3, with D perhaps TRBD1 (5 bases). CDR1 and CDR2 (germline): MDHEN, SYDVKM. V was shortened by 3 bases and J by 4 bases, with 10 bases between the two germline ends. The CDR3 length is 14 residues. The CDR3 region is CASSFGTRGNTIYF. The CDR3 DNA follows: TGTGCCAGCAGTTTCGGGACTAGAGGAAACACCATATATTTT.

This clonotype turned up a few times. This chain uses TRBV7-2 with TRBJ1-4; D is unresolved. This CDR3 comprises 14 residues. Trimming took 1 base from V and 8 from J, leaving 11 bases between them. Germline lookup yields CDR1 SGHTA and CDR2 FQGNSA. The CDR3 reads CASSLVRVGEKLFF. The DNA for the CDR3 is TGTGCCAGCAGCTTAGTACGGGTGGGGGAAAAACTGTTTTTT.

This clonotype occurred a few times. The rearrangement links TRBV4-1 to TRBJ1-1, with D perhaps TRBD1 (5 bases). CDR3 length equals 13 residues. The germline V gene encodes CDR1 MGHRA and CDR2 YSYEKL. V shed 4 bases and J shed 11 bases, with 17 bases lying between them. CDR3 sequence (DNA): TGCGCCAGCAGCCTGGGACCACTGGAGACGGCTTTCTTT. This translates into CASSLGPLETAFF.

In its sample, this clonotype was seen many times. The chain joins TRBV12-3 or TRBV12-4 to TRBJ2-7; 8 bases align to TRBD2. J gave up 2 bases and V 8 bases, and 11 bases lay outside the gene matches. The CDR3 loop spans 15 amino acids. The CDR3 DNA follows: TGTGCCAGCTCCACCTCGCGGGGGGCCACCTACGAGCAGTACTTC. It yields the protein CASSTSRGATYEQYF.

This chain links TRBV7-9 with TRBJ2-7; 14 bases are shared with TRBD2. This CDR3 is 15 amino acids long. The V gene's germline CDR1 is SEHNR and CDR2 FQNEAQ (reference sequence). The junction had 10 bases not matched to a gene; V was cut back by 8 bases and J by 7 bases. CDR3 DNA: TGTGCCAGCGGGATCTCAGGGACTAGCGGGAGTGAGCAGTACTTC. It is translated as CASGISGTSGSEQYF.

This CDR3 reads CASSLDRVAAFF. In nucleotides, the CDR3 is TGTGCCAGCAGCTTAGATAGAGTTGCAGCTTTCTTT. This chain connects TRBV7-2 to TRBJ1-1; D ambiguous. Trimming left V 1 base short and J 10 bases short, with 10 bases between. The CDR3 has 12 amino acids. Germline loops: CDR1 SGHTA, CDR2 FQGNSA. The whole variable domain, remainder taken from reference TRBV7-2 and TRBJ1-1, is GAGVSQSPSNKVTEKGKDVELRCDPISGHTALYWYRQSLGQGLEFLIYFQGNSAPDKSGLPSDRFSAERTGGSVSTLTIQRTQQEDSAVYLCASSLDRVAAFFGQGTRLTVV.

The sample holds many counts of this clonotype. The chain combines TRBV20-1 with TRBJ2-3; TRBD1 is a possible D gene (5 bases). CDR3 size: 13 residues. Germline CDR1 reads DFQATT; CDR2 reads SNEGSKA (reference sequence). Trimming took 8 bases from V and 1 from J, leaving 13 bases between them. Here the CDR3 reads CSIRGPGTDTQYF. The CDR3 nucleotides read TGCAGTATTAGGGGTCCGGGCACAGATACGCAGTATTTT.

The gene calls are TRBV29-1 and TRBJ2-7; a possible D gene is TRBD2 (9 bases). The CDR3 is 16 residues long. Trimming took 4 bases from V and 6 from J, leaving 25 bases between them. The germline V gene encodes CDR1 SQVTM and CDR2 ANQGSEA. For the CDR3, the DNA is TGCAGCGTTGTTGTGGGGAGCGGGAGGACAGGGCTCGAGCAGTACTTC. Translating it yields CSVVVGSGRTGLEQYF.

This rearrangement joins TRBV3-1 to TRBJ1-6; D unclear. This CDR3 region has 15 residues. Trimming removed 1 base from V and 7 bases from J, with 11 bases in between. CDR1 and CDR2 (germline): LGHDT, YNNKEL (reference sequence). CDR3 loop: CASSQGIMGNSPLHF. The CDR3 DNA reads TGTGCCAGCAGCCAAGGGATAATGGGGAATTCACCCCTCCACTTT.

The CDR3 here is CASSGSQVNPTDTQYF. CDR3 coding DNA: TGTGCCAGCAGTGGCTCCCAGGTGAACCCCACAGATACGCAGTATTTT. V usage is TRBV6-2 or TRBV6-3 and J usage is TRBJ2-3; D uncertain. This CDR3 comprises 16 residues. With 5 bases removed from V and 2 bases from J, the gap between germline ends came to 17 bases. Germline V lookup: CDR1 MNHEY, CDR2 SVGEGT.

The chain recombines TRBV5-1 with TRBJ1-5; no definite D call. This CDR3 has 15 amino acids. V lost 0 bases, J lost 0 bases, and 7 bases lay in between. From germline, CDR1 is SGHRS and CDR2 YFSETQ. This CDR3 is CASSLGSASNQPQHF. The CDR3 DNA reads TGCGCCAGCAGCTTGGGTTCAGCTAGCAATCAGCCCCAGCATTTT. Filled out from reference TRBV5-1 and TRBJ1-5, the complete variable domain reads KAGVTQTPRYLIKTRGQQVTLSCSPISGHRSVSWYQQTPGQGLQFLFEYFSETQRNKGNFPGRFSGRQFSNSRSEMNVSTLELGDSALYLCASSLGSASNQPQHFGDGTRLSIL.

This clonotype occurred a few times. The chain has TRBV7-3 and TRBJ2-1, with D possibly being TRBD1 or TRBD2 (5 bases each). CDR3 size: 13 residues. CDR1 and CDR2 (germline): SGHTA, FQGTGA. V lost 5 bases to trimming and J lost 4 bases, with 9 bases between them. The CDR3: CASSREGYNEQFF. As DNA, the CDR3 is TGTGCCAGCAGCCGCGAGGGGTACAATGAGCAGTTCTTC.

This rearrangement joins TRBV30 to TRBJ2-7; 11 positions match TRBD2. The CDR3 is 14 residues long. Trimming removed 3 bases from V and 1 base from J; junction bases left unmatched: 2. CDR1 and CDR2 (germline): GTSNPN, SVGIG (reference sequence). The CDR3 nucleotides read TGTGCCTGGAGGGGACTAGCGGAATCCTACGAGCAGTACTTC. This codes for CAWRGLAESYEQYF.

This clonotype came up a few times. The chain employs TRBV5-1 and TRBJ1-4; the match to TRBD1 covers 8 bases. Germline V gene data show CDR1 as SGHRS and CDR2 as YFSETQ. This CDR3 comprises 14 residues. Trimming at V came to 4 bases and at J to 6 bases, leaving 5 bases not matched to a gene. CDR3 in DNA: TGCGCCAGCAGCCCGGGACAGGAGTATGAAAAACTGTTTTTT. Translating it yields CASSPGQEYEKLFF.

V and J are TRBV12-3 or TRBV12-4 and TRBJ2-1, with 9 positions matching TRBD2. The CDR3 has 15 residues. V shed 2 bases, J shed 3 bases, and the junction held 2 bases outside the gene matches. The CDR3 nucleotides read TGTGCCAGCAGTTTAAGTAGCGGGGGCTACAATGAGCAGTTCTTC. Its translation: CASSLSSGGYNEQFF.